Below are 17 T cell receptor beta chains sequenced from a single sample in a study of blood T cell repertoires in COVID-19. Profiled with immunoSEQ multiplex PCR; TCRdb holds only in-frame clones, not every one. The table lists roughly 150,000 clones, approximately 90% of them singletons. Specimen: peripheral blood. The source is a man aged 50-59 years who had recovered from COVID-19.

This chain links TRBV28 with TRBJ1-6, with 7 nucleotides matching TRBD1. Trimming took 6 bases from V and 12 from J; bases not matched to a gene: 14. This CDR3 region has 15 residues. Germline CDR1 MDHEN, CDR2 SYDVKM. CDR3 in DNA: TGTGCCAGCAGCTTGCAACAGGGGTTGCTTCGACCCCTCCACTTT. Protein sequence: CASSLQQGLLRPLHF. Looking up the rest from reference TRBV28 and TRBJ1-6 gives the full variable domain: DVKVTQSSRYLVKRTGEKVFLECVQDMDHENMFWYRQDPGLGLRLIYFSYDVKMKEKGDIPEGYSVSREKKERFSLILESASTNQTSMYLCASSLQQGLLRPLHFGNGTRLTVT.

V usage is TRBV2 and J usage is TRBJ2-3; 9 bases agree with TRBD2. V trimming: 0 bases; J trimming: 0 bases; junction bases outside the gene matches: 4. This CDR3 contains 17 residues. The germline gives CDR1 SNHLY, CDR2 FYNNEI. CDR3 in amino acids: CASSEALLAGSTDTQYF. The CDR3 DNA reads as TGTGCCAGCAGTGAAGCGCTCCTAGCGGGGAGCACAGATACGCAGTATTTT.

The CDR3 DNA follows: TGCGGGTCTGGGGGGGCCCTTGGGACGCAGTATTTT. Residues: CGSGGALGTQYF. The chain employs TRBV29-1 and TRBJ2-3; a possible D gene is TRBD2 (7 bases). Germline loops: CDR1 SQVTM, CDR2 ANQGSEA. The CDR3 totals 12 residues.

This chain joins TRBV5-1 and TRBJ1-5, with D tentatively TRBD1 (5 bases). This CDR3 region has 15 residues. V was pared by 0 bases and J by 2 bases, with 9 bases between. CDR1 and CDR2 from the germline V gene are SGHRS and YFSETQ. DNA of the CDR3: TGCGCCAGCAGCTTGGCCGGGGGTCGCAATCAGCCCCAGCATTTT. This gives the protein CASSLAGGRNQPQHF. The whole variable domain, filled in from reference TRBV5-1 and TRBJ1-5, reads KAGVTQTPRYLIKTRGQQVTLSCSPISGHRSVSWYQQTPGQGLQFLFEYFSETQRNKGNFPGRFSGRQFSNSRSEMNVSTLELGDSALYLCASSLAGGRNQPQHFGDGTRLSIL.

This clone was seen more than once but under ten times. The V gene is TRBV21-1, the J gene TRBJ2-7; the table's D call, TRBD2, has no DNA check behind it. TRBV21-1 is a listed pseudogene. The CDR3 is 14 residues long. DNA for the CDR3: TGTGCCAGCTACTTACCCACCCCGGGCTACGAGCAGTACTTC. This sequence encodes CASYLPTPGYEQYF.

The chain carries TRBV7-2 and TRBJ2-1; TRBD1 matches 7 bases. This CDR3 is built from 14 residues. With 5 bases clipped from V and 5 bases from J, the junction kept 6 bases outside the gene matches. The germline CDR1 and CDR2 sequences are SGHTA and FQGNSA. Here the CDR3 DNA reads TGTGCCAGCAGCCCTCCCGACAGGGACAATGAGCAGTTCTTC. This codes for CASSPPDRDNEQFF.

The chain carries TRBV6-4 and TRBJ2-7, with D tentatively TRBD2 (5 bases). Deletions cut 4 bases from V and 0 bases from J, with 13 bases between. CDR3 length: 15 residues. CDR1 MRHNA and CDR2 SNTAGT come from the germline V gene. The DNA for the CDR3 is TGTGCCAGCAGTGTAGAGAGCGGTAGCTCCTACGAGCAGTACTTC. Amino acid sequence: CASSVESGSSYEQYF.

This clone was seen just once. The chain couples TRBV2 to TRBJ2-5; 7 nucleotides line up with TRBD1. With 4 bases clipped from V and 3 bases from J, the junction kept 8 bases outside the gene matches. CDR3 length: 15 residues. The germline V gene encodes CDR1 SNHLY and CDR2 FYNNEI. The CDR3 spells CASSGLGQGEETQYF. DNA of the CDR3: TGTGCCAGCAGTGGCCTCGGCCAGGGGGAAGAGACCCAGTACTTC. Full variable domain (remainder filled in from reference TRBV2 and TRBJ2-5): EPEVTQTPSHQVTQMGQEVILRCVPISNHLYFYWYRQILGQKVEFLVSFYNNEISEKSEIFDDQFSVERPDGSNFTLKIRSTKLEDSAMYFCASSGLGQGEETQYFGPGTRLLVL.

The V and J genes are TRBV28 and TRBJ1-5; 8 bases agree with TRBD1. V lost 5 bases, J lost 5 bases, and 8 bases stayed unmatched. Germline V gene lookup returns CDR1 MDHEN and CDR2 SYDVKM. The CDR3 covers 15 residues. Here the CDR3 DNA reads TGTGCCAGCAGTCCCCGGCAGGGGGCCCATCAGCCCCAGCATTTT. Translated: CASSPRQGAHQPQHF.

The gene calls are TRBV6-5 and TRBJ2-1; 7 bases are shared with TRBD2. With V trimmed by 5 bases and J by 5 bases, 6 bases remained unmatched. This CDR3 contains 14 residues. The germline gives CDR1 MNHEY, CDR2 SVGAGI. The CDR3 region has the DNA TGTGCCAGCAGTCGGGGAGGGCCCGACAATGAGCAGTTCTTC. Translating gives CASSRGGPDNEQFF.

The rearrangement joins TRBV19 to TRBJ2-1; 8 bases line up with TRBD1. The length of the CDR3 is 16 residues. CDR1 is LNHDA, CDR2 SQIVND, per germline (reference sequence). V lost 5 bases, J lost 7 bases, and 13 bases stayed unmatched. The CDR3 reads CASSSQGRGRGNEQFF. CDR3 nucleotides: TGTGCCAGTAGTTCCCAGGGCAGGGGGCGCGGGAATGAGCAGTTCTTC. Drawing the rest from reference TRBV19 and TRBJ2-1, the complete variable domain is DGGITQSPKYLFRKEGQNVTLSCEQNLNHDAMYWYRQDPGQGLRLIYYSQIVNDFQKGDIAEGYSVSREKKESFPLTVTSAQKNPTAFYLCASSSQGRGRGNEQFFGPGTRLTVL.

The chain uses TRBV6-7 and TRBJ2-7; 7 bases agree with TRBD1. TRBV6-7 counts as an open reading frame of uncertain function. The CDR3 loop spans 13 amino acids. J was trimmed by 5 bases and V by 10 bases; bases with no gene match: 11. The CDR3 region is CAIPGQASHEQYF. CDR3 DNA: TGTGCCATTCCCGGACAGGCTTCTCACGAGCAGTACTTC.

CDR3 nucleotides: TGCAGCGCCCGGACAGTGGCGGACACTGAAGCTTTCTTT. Its translation is CSARTVADTEAFF. The rearrangement joins TRBV29-1 to TRBJ1-1; tentative D call: TRBD1 (6 bases). This CDR3 is 13 amino acids long. V was cut by 7 bases and J by 3 bases, with 15 bases left in between. Germline V gene lookup returns CDR1 SQVTM and CDR2 ANQGSEA.

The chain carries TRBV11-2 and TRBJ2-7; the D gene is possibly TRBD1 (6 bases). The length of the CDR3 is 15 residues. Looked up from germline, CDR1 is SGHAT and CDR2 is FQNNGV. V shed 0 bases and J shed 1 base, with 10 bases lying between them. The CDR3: CASSLEVTGSYEQYF. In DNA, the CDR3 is TGTGCCAGCAGCTTAGAGGTGACAGGTTCCTACGAGCAGTACTTC.

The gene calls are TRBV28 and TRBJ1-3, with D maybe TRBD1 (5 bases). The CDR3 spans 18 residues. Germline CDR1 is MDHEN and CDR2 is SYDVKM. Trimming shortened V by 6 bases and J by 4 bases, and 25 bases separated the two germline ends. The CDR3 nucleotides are TGTGCCAGCAGGGGGGTGATCGGTCAACCAGGAGGGGGAAACACCATATATTTT. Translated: CASRGVIGQPGGGNTIYF.

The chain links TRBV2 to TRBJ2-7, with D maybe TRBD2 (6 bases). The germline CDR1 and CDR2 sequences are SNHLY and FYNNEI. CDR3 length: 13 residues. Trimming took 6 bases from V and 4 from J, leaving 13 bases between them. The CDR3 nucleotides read TGTGCCAGCAGAGACACACGGGAGTACGAGCAGTACTTC. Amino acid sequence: CASRDTREYEQYF.

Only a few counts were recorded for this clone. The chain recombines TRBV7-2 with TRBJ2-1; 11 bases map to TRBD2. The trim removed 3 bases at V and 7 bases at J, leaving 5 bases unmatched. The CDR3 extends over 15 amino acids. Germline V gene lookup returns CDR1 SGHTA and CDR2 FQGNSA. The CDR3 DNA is TGTGCCAGCAGCTTCACTAGCGGGAGTGGGAATGAGCAGTTCTTC. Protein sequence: CASSFTSGSGNEQFF.